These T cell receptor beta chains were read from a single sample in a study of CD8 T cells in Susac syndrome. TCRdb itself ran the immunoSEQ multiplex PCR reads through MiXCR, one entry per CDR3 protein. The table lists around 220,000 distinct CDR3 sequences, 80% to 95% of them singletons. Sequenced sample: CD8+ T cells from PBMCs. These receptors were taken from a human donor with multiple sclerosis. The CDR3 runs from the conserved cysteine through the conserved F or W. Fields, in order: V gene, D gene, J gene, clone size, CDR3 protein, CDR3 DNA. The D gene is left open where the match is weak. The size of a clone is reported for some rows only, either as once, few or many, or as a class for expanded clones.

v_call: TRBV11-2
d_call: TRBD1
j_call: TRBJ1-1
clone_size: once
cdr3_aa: CASSPWDSSRWTEAFF
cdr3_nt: TGTGCCAGCAGCCCCTGGGACAGTTCGCGGTGGACTGAAGCTTTCTTT

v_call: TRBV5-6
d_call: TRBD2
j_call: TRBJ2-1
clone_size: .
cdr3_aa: CASSSASGYNEQFF
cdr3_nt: TGTGCCAGCAGCTCAGCTAGCGGCTACAATGAGCAGTTCTTC

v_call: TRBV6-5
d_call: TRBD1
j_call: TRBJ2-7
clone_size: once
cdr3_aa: CASSQDRGGAEQYF
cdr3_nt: TGTGCCAGCAGTCAGGACAGGGGAGGCGCCGAGCAGTACTTC

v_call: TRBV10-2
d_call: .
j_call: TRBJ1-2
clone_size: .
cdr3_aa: CASSWRRAVYGYTF
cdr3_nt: TGCGCCAGCAGTTGGCGGCGGGCGGTTTATGGCTACACCTTC

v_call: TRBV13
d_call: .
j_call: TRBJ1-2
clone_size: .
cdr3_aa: CASSPPQGSDGYTF
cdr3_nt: TGTGCCAGCAGCCCCCCGCAGGGTTCAGATGGCTACACCTTC

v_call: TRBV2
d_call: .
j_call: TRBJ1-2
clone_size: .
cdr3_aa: CASTLGVVYGYTF
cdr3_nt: TGTGCCAGCACCCTGGGGGTTGTCTATGGCTACACCTTC

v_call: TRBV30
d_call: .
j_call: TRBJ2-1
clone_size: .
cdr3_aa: CAWSAFGLNEQFF
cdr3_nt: TGTGCCTGGAGTGCCTTTGGACTAAATGAGCAGTTCTTC

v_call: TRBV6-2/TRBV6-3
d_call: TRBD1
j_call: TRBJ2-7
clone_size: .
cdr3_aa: CASSSGTVPSLYEQYF
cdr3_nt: TGTGCCAGCAGTTCCGGGACAGTTCCGAGTCTCTACGAGCAGTACTTC

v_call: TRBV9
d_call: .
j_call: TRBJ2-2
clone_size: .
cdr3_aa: CASSTSIPTGELFF
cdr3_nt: TGTGCCAGCAGCACCTCAATACCCACCGGGGAGCTGTTTTTT

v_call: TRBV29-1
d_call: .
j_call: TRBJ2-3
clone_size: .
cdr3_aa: CSVIHTDTQYF
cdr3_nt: TGCAGCGTAATCCACACAGATACGCAGTATTTT

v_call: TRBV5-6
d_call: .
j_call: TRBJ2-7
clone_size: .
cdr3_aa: CASSLAVYSETLSSYEQYF
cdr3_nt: TGTGCCAGCAGCTTGGCCGTCTATTCGGAGACCCTAAGCTCCTACGAGCAGTACTTC

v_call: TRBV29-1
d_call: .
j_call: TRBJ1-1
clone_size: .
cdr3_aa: CSVQRTEAFF
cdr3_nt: TGCAGCGTTCAGAGGACTGAAGCTTTCTTT

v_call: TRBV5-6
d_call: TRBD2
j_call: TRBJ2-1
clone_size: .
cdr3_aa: CASSLDPLAAYNEQFF
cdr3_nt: TGTGCCAGCAGCTTGGATCCGCTAGCGGCCTACAATGAGCAGTTCTTC

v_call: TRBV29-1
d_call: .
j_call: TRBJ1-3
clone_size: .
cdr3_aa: CSVALPQANTIYF
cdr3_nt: TGCAGCGTTGCTCTCCCACAGGCAAACACCATATATTTT

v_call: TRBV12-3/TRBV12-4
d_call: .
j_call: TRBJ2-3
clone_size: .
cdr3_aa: CASSARLKDTQYF
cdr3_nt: TGTGCCAGCAGTGCGAGACTGAAGGATACGCAGTATTTT

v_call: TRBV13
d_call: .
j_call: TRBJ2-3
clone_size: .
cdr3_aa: CASSNPLDDRTDTQYF
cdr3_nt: TGTGCCAGCAGCAACCCGCTGGACGATCGCACAGATACGCAGTATTTT

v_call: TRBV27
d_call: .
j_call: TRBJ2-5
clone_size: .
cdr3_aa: CASSLRLTWPQYF
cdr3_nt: TGTGCCAGCAGTTTAAGGCTGACATGGCCCCAGTACTTC

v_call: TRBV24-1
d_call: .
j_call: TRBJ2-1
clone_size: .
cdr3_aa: CATSDPGHYDNEQFF
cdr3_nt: TGTGCCACCAGTGATCCCGGACACTATGACAATGAGCAGTTCTTC

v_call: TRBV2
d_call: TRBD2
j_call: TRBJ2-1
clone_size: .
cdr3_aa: CASSEAGERGGYNEQFF
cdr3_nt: TGTGCCAGCAGTGAAGCCGGGGAGCGGGGGGGCTACAATGAGCAGTTCTTC

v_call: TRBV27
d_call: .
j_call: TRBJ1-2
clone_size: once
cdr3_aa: CASSPWGLRYGYTF
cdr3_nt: TGTGCCAGCAGCCCCTGGGGGTTGAGATATGGCTACACCTTC

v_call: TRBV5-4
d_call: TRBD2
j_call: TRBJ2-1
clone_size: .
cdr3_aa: CASSLDAGEYNEQFF
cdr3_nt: TGTGCCAGCAGCTTGGATGCGGGAGAGTACAATGAGCAGTTCTTC

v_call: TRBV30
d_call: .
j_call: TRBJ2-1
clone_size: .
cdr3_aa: CAWSGSAISYNEQFF
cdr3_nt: TGTGCCTGGAGTGGATCAGCGATCTCCTACAATGAGCAGTTCTTC

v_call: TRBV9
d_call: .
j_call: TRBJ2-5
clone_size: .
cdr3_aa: CASSVGNWETQYF
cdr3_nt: TGTGCCAGCAGCGTAGGTAATTGGGAGACCCAGTACTTC

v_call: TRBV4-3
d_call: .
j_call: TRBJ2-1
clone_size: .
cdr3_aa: CASSQDKGAGDNEQFF
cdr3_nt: TGCGCCAGCAGCCAAGATAAGGGGGCGGGAGACAATGAGCAGTTCTTC

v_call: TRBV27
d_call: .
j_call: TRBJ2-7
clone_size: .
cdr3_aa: CASSSGREGPFYEQYF
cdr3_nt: TGTGCCAGCAGTTCGGGGCGGGAAGGACCGTTCTACGAGCAGTACTTC

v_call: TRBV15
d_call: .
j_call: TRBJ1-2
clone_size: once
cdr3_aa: CATSRDKGDYGYTF
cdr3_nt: TGTGCCACCAGCAGAGATAAGGGGGACTATGGCTACACCTTC

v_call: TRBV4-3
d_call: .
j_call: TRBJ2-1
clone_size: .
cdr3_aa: CASSQDGPGDYNEQFF
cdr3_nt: TGCGCCAGCAGCCAAGATGGACCGGGAGACTACAATGAGCAGTTCTTC

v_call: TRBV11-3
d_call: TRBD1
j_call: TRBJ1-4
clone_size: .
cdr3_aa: CASSPRDRNNEKLFF
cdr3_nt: TGTGCCAGCAGCCCCCGGGACAGGAATAATGAAAAACTGTTTTTT

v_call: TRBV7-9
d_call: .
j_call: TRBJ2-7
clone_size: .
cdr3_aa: CASSREGFEQYF
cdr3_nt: TGTGCCAGCAGCCGCGAGGGGTTCGAGCAGTACTTC

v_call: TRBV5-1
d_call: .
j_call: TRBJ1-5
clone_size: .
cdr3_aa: CASSFSGALNQPQHF
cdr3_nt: TGCGCCAGCAGCTTTTCAGGGGCCCTAAATCAGCCCCAGCATTTT

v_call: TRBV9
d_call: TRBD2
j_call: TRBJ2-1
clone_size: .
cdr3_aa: CASSVGDYSYNEQFF
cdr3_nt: TGTGCCAGCAGCGTGGGGGACTACTCCTACAATGAGCAGTTCTTC

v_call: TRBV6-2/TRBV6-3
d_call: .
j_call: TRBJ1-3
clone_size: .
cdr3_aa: CASSYSGSGNTIYF
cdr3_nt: TGTGCCAGCAGTTACTCCGGCTCTGGAAACACCATATATTTT

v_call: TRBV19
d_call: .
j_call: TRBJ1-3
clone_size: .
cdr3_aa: CASPSGNTIYF
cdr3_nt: TGTGCCAGTCCCTCTGGAAACACCATATATTTT

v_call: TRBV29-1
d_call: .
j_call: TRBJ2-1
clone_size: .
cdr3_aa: CSVDHPDRNEQFF
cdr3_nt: TGCAGCGTTGACCACCCCGACCGGAATGAGCAGTTCTTC

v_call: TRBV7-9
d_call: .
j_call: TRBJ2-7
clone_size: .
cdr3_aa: CASRAAGYEQYF
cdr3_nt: TGTGCCAGCAGAGCAGCGGGCTACGAGCAGTACTTC

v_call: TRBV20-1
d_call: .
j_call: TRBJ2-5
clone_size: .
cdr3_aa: CSARRQTRLETQYF
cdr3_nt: TGCAGTGCTAGAAGGCAGACCCGGCTAGAGACCCAGTACTTC

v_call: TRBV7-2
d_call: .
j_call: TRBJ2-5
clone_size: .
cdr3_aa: CASRSGRRGGRETQYF
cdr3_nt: TGTGCCAGCAGGTCCGGAAGGCGGGGCGGTAGGGAGACCCAGTACTTC

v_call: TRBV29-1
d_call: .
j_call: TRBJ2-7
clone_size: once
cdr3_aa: CSVEGGSSSSYEQYF
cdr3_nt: TGCAGCGTTGAAGGGGGGTCGAGTTCCTCCTACGAGCAGTACTTC

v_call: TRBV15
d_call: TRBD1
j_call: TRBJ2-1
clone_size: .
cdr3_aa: CATRPTGARNNEQFF
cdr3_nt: TGTGCCACCCGACCGACAGGGGCGCGAAACAATGAGCAGTTCTTC

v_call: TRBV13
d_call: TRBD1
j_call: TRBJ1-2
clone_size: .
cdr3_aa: CASSPTTPPGTGNGYTF
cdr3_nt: TGTGCCAGCAGCCCTACGACGCCGCCCGGGACAGGGAATGGCTACACCTTC

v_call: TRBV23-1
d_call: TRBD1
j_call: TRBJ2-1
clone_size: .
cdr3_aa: CASSTGGAPNEQFF
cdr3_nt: TGCGCCAGCAGCACAGGGGGCGCCCCGAATGAGCAGTTCTTC

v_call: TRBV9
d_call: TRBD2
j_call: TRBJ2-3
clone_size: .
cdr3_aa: CASSLLAGAFTDTQYF
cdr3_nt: TGTGCCAGCAGCCTACTAGCGGGGGCCTTCACAGATACGCAGTATTTT

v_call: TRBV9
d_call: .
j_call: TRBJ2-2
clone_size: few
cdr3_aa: CASQGLGGTGELFF
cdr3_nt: TGTGCCAGTCAGGGACTCGGCGGCACCGGGGAGCTGTTTTTT

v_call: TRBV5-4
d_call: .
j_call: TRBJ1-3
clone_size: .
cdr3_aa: CASSLRTHSGNTIYF
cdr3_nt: TGTGCCAGCAGTCTCCGGACCCACTCTGGAAACACCATATATTTT

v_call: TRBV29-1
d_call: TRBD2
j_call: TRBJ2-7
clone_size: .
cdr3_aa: CSVEVGTSGGYEQYF
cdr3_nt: TGCAGCGTTGAAGTCGGGACTAGCGGGGGCTACGAGCAGTACTTC

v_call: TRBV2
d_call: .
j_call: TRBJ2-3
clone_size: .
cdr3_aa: CASSGEQGDPSTDTQYF
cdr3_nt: TGTGCCAGCAGTGGTGAACAGGGAGATCCCTCCACAGATACGCAGTATTTT

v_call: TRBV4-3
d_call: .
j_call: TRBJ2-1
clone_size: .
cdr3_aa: CASSQDRRSYNEQFF
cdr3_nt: TGCGCCAGCAGCCAAGATAGACGGTCCTACAATGAGCAGTTCTTC

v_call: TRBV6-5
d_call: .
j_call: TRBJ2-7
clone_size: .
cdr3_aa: CASSYSTGGDEQYF
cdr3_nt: TGTGCCAGCAGTTACTCGACCGGAGGGGACGAGCAGTACTTC

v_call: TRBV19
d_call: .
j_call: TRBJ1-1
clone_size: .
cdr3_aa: CASAEVAVGTEAFF
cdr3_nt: TGTGCCAGTGCGGAAGTAGCTGTCGGTACTGAAGCTTTCTTT

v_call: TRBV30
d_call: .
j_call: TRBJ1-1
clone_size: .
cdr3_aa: CAWSGPREAFF
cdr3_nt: TGTGCCTGGTCAGGGCCGCGCGAAGCTTTCTTT

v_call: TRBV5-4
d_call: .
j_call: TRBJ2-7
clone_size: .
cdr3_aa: CASSPSVVDEQYF
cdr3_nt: TGTGCCAGCAGCCCTTCAGTCGTCGACGAGCAGTACTTC

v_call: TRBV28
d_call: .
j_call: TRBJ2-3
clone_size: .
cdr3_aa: CASRPEAETDTQYF
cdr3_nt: TGTGCCAGCAGGCCCGAAGCTGAGACAGATACGCAGTATTTT

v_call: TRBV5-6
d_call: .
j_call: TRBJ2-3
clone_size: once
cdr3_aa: CASSPTPGTGSTDTQYF
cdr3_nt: TGTGCCAGCAGCCCTACCCCCGGGACTGGTAGCACAGATACGCAGTATTTT

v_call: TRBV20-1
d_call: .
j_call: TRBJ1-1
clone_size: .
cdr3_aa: CSASDPFEAFF
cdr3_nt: TGCAGTGCTTCGGACCCTTTTGAAGCTTTCTTT

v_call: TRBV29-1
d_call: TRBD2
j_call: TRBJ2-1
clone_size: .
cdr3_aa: CSVEGGASGVSYNEQFF
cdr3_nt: TGCAGCGTTGAGGGTGGGGCTAGCGGGGTCTCCTACAATGAGCAGTTCTTC